This section outlines one TCR beta chain sequence together with its context. Patients at the Seattle site were enrolled during active infection and followed longitudinally. Assay: immunoSEQ multiplex PCR; the TCRdb copy retains only in-frame clones and omits some. Of about 49,000 clones listed, 85% to 90% are singletons. The ends were cut back, 3 bases at V and 7 bases at J, with 15 bases in the middle. The CDR3 is made up of 14 amino acids. Germline loops: CDR1 KGHSH, CDR2 LQKENI. The data are from a study of blood T cell repertoires in COVID-19. Overall study context: Spain, Italy and the United States supplied samples that represented acute and convalescent COVID-19. The cDNA or gDNA used as material had been derived from T cells, B-cell-depleted T cells, or PBMCs.

The material sequenced was peripheral blood. The V and J genes are TRBV18 and TRBJ1-2; TRBD1 is a possible D gene (6 bases). This clonotype was sampled from a woman at least 80 years old with COVID-19, enrolled during active disease. CDR3 DNA: TGTGCCAGCTCACCTACAGGGCCTCCGTCTGGCTACACCTTC. Protein: CASSPTGPPSGYTF.